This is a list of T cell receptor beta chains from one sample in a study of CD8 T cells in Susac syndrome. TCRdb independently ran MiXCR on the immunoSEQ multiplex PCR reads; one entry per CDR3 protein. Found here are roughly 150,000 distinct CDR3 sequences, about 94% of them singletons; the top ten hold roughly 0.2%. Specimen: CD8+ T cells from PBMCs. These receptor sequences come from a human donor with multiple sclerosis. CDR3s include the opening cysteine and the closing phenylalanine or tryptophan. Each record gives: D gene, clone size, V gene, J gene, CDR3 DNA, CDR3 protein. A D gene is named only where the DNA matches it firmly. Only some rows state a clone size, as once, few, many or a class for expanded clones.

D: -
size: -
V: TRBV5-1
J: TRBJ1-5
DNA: TGCGCCAGAAGACAGTACTATCAGCCCCAGCATTTT
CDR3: CARRQYYQPQHF

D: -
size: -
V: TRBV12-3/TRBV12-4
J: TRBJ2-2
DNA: TGTGCCAGCAGTTTTTTCGGGGAGCTGTTTTTT
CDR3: CASSFFGELFF

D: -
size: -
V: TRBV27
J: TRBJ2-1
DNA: TGTGCCAGCAGTCTTGCGGGTAGCTCCTACAATGAGCAGTTCTTC
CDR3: CASSLAGSSYNEQFF

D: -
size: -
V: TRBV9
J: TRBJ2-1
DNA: TGTGCCAGCAGCCCCGGGGGTGGCAATGAGCAGTTCTTC
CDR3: CASSPGGGNEQFF

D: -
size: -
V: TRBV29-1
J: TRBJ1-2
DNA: TGCAGCGCCCCAGATAACTATGGCTACACCTTC
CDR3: CSAPDNYGYTF

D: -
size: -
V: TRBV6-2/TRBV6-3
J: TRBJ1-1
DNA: TGTGCCAGCAGTTACTCGAACGGGGGAGAAGCTTTCTTT
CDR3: CASSYSNGGEAFF

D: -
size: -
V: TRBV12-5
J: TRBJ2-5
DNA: TGTGCTAGTGGCCCCCCCCAGGCGGAGCGGGACCAAGAGACCCAGTACTTC
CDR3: CASGPPQAERDQETQYF

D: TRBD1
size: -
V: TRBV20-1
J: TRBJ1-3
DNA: TGCAGTGCTAGGCACAGGGGCCATGATCTCTCTGGAAACACCATATATTTT
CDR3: CSARHRGHDLSGNTIYF

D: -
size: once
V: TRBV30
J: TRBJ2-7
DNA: TGTGCCTGGAGTGTACTGGAGAACAGGGCCTACGAGCAGTACTTC
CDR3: CAWSVLENRAYEQYF

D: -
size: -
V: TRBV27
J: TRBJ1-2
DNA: TGTGCCAGCAGTTTATCTGGGAGAAACTATGGCTACACCTTC
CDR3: CASSLSGRNYGYTF

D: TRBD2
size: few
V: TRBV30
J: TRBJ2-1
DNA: TGTGCCTGGAGTCCTGGGGGGGGTGAGCAGTTCTTC
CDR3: CAWSPGGGEQFF

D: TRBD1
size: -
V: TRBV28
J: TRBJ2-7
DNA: TGTGCCAGCAGTCCCCTGCGGGACAGGGCCTACGAGCAGTACTTC
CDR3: CASSPLRDRAYEQYF

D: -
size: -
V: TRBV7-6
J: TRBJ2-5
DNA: TGTGCCAGCAGCGTACTGGGTCCTGGACAAGAGACCCAGTACTTC
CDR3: CASSVLGPGQETQYF

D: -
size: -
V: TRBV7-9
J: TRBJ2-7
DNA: TGTGCCAGCAGCCCGATTGACCAACGGTACGAGCAGTACTTC
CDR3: CASSPIDQRYEQYF

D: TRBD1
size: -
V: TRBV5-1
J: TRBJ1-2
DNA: TGCGCCAGCAGCTTGGGGCCCTATCAGGGGGCCAAAGGCTACACCTTC
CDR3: CASSLGPYQGAKGYTF

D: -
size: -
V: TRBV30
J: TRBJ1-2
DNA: TGTGCCTCGGAGGACGGGAGAGGCTACACCTTC
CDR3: CASEDGRGYTF